Listed below are T cell receptor beta chains from one sample, sequenced in a study of prognosis after radiotherapy for stage I lung cancer. One entry per CDR3 protein, called by TCRdb with MiXCR from the multiplex PCR reads. The sample yields around 16,000 distinct CDR3 sequences, about 46% seen once. Specimen: PBMCs, collected before or after stereotactic body radiation therapy (not recorded which). These receptors all stem from a donor over 45 with non-small cell lung cancer. Each CDR3 is given with its conserved first and last residue. The order of the fields is J gene, D gene, V gene, clone size, CDR3 DNA, CDR3 protein. D genes are given only for firm matches. Expanded clones get a size class; other rows say once, few or many, or leave the size out.

TRBJ2-5	TRBD1	TRBV15	medium-sized	TGTGCCACCAGCAGAGGACAGGGGGGCGAGACCCAGTACTTC	CATSRGQGGETQYF
TRBJ2-7	TRBD2	TRBV6-5	.	TGTGCCAGCAGTTACTCTCAGGGGGCTAGCGGGAGCGTGTCCTACGAGCAGTACTTC	CASSYSQGASGSVSYEQYF
TRBJ1-6	.	TRBV6-1	medium-sized	TGTGCCAGTGACGAGACCTATAATTCACCCCTCCACTTT	CASDETYNSPLHF
TRBJ1-2	.	TRBV20-1	.	TGCAGTGCCTTACGGCCGACAGGATCGAACTATGGCTACACCTTC	CSALRPTGSNYGYTF
TRBJ1-3	.	TRBV10-3	many	TGTGCCATCAAACCACAGGGCCTTGGAAACACCATATATTTT	CAIKPQGLGNTIYF
TRBJ2-2	TRBD1	TRBV9	.	TGTGCCAGCAGCTTAACGACAGGGGGCACCGGGGAGCTGTTTTTT	CASSLTTGGTGELFF
TRBJ2-3	TRBD2	TRBV6-2/TRBV6-3	medium-sized	TGTGCCAGCAAACCAGCGGGATCGGGTACAGATACGCAGTATTTT	CASKPAGSGTDTQYF
TRBJ1-4	.	TRBV6-2/TRBV6-3	many	TGTGCCAGCAGTTACTCAGGGGCGAGGGAAAAACTGTTTTTT	CASSYSGAREKLFF
TRBJ1-3	.	TRBV4-3	many	TGCGCCAGCAGCCAAGGTCTACAAGTTGGAAACACCATATATTTT	CASSQGLQVGNTIYF
TRBJ1-5	.	TRBV19	medium-sized	TGTGCCAGTACCCGCACGATCCCAAGTAATCAGCCCCAGCATTTT	CASTRTIPSNQPQHF
TRBJ2-3	TRBD1	TRBV5-1	.	TGCGCCAGCAGCTTGGAGGGACAGGCGCAGTATTTT	CASSLEGQAQYF